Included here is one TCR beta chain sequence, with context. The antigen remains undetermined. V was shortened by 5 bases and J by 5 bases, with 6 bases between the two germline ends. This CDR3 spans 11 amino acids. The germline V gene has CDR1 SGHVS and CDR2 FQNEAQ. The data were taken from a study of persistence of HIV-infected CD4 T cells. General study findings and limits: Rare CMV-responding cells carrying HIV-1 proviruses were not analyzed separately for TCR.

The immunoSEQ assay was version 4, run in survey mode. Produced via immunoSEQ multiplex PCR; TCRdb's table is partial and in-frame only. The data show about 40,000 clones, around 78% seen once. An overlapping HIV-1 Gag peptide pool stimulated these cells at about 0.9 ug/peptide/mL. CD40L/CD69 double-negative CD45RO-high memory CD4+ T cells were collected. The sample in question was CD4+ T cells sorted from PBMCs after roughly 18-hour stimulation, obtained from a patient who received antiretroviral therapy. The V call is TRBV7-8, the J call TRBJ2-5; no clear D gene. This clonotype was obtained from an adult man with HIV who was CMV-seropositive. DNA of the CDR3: TGTGCCAGCAGCCAAGAGGAGACCCAGTACTTC. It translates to CASSQEETQYF.